The sequence of this TCR beta chain was determined in a study of post-analysis software for immune sequencing data (dated by TCRdb to the mid-2010s). Background for the entire study: Relapsing-remitting, secondary progressive and progressive-relapsing multiple sclerosis were recorded as disease courses, and subtype annotation was lacking for some patients. The patient repertoires were set against about 10 previously published healthy control repertoires from donors whose ages ranged from about 6 to 25 years. A subset of samples was prepared in parallel using single-end sample barcoding, then pooled and co-amplified after Illumina adapter ligation.

As concerns this clonotype: Its antigen remains unidentified. No base quality values were provided; no much bigger clone lies one nucleotide off.

Results and caveats for the whole study, not just this receptor: The control group was slightly older than the multiple sclerosis patient group. Direct clustering with F measure revealed strong co-clustering of samples prepared in the same batch, which led to a batch-effect correction. Significantly higher frequencies in patients than in controls were found for roughly 5 TRBV segments, including TRBV5-6, TRBV5-1 and TRBV20-1. Compared with controls, multiple sclerosis patients had significantly lower normalized Chao1 diversity, a finding suggesting substantial peripheral T-cell clonal expansion.

The sample's time point label, decoded: second blood draw from one MS patient after hematopoietic stem cell transplantation. To demonstrate the VDJtools post-analysis software, TCR beta repertoires were profiled from the peripheral blood of more than ten young patients with multiple sclerosis. The multiple sclerosis patients were children and adolescents between roughly 6 and 17 years of age. V trim: 5 bases; J trim: 1 base; unmatched bases: 7. Including cysteine and phenylalanine, the CDR3 has 15 amino acids. The CDR3 DNA has 45 bases and is translated from base 1. The germline V gene provides CDR1 SGDLS and CDR2 YYNGEE. Libraries were made using PCR. Sequencing was carried out with an Illumina HiSeq 2500. To reduce PCR and sequencing biases, unique molecular identifiers were incorporated into the TCR beta cDNA libraries. Per 1 to 10 million input T cells, approximately 500,000 cDNA molecules were obtained, such that each molecule approximated one T cell. The patient libraries were prepared and sequenced with the same protocol used for the earlier healthy control dataset. Within a given batch, samples were prepared together, multiplexed and sequenced on the same HiSeq lane. The study's processing was this. Raw barcoded reads were processed with MIGEC, discarding single-read molecular identifier groups before consensus assembly and CDR3 extraction. Clonotype tables were post-analysed with VDJtools, and diversity was normalized by down-sampling all datasets to the smallest sample size. In repertoire overlap clustering, CDR3 amino acid sequences, but not nucleotide sequences, were matched to correct batch-related cross-sample contamination. TCRdb reprocessed the public reads (quality trimming at Q25 with fastp, clone calling with MiXCR) and kept in-frame beta chains. Every distinct CDR3 protein forms one entry, paired with its most common genes and DNA. It is TCRdb's table, rather than the study itself, that gives the V and J calls and clone size. Within this sample are roughly 160,000 distinct CDR3 sequences, with roughly 34% of them counted one time only. Over 25% of the sample is held by the ten biggest clonotypes.

The chain is assembled from TRBV9 and TRBJ2-7; 9 middle bases align to TRBD2. The TCR was taken from a girl between 5 and 17 years old with multiple sclerosis. Donor details come from another sample of the same person, matched by shared clones. The sequencing here drew on blood, taken after autologous hematopoietic stem cell transplantation. The CDR3 reads as follows: CASSFSGSSSYEQYF. The bases read TGTGCCAGCAGTTTTAGCGGGAGTAGTTCCTACGAGCAGTACTTC.